This TCR beta chain was identified in a study of Ad26.COV2.S vaccination and SARS-CoV-2 variants (dated by TCRdb to 2020 to 2023). About the full investigation: Donors in the vaccine arm were drawn from COV1001, a multicentre, randomized, double-blind, placebo-controlled phase I-IIa trial testing Ad26.COV2.S in healthy adults. Throughout the experiments and outcome assessment, investigators stayed blinded to trial group allocation. Trial participants were randomized into five groups of five: low-dose or high-dose Ad26.COV2.S given once or twice, or placebo on both occasions. The TCR-sequenced set comprised roughly 30 samples: around 20 Ad26.COV2.S vaccine recipients, 5 placebo recipients and 8 SARS-CoV-2 convalescent individuals. Ad26.COV2.S was administered intramuscularly at 5 x 10^10 or 1 x 10^11 viral particles, either as a single shot or as two shots given 56 days apart. TCRbeta repertoire sequencing served as the tool for gauging how specific and how broad the SARS-CoV-2-reactive T cell receptors were following Ad26.COV2.S vaccination.

TCRbeta CDR3 regions were sequenced with the immunoSEQ Assay. After extraction, genomic DNA underwent amplification by bias-controlled multiplex PCR, followed by high-throughput sequencing. In the authors' own workflow: Collapsing and filtering of sequences were performed to quantify the absolute abundance of each unique TCRbeta CDR3 region. T cell fraction was estimated by normalization of TCRbeta template counts to usable DNA, with usable DNA being measured through amplification of reference genes present in all nucleated cells. Repertoire TCRs were annotated as SARS-CoV-2-specific when V gene, CDR3 amino acid sequence and J gene were exactly matched to a known reactive TCR set. The reference SARS-CoV-2 TCR set was derived from MIRA and filtered for enrichment in COVID-19-positive ImmuneCODE repertoires, a step that removed public or cross-reactive TCRs. Drawing on the MIRA antigens, annotated TCRs were analysed further at the level of specific ORF or position within ORF. Breadth was defined as the number of annotated unique rearrangements divided by the total number of unique productive rearrangements, and depth was defined as the summed frequency of the annotated unique rearrangements. Two-sided Wilcoxon rank-sum tests were applied when comparing TCR breadth between groups. In its TCRdb copy, this immuneACCESS table keeps in-frame sequences only and misses some clones. Where compared with another copy, unresolved V genes explain less than half of these, and the others have no known cause. V and J calls and clone size are copied from that table; D and trimming were computed from the DNA. This sample has about 250,000 clones in its table, and around 87% of those were observed once. Of the sample, about 3.5% is held by the ten largest clones.

Reading the label with the study, this specimen's treatment or condition is: some 20 received Ad26.COV2.S at low or high dose, single or two shots; several received placebo; per-sample allocation not given. For vaccine and placebo recipients, the sequenced repertoires came from samples collected on day 63 after the first injection. Cohort 1b enrolled about two dozen adults aged 18-55 years at a single site in Boston, USA, between 29 July and 7 August 2020. Ad26.COV2.S was a replication-incompetent adenovirus type 26 vector expressing a prefusion-stabilized SARS-CoV-2 spike protein from the original Wuhan strain. Study-wide conclusions, independent of this receptor: Substantial breadth of spike-specific CD8+ and CD4+ T cell responses was reported after vaccination. According to the authors, total T cell responses may have been underestimated by the TCR breadth and depth analyses. Higher spike-specific TCR breadth was observed in Ad26.COV2.S recipients than in placebo recipients (P = 0.0014). The study lacked the statistical power to compare responses across vaccine doses or regimens. Vaccine and placebo recipients had comparable non-spike TCR breadth, which fits with the vaccine containing only spike.

In regard to this clone: Its target antigen remains unknown. Base qualities are not provided; no much larger clone lies one nucleotide away.

Reading the germline V gene (reference sequence) gives CDR1 MNHEY and CDR2 SMNVEV. Relative to germline, V is missing 5 bases and J is missing 4 bases, with 4 bases of the junction outside any gene match. The cysteine opens and the phenylalanine closes a CDR3 of 15 amino acids. The kept DNA is CDR3 alone, 45 bases in frame from the first base. The input for sequencing was peripheral blood, taken in a trial of Ad26.COV2.S vaccine versus placebo. The chain is encoded by TRBV27 joined to TRBJ2-5; the junction holds 13 bases that match TRBD2. The sequence derives from a person between 18 and 60 years old who received the Ad26.COV2.S COVID-19 vaccine or a placebo. The CDR3: CASSHGLAGVETQYF. The DNA sequence is TGTGCCAGCAGTCATGGACTAGCGGGAGTAGAGACCCAGTACTTC.